The present TCR beta chain was sequenced within a study of cytomegalovirus exposure and HLA in healthy donors (dated by TCRdb to about 2017). Study-wide context: In an earlier analysis of under 600 of the donors, 276 Gb of sequence data and 100 million or so unique TCR beta sequences from about 180 million T cells were reported. Roughly 300 gigabases of sequencing data and tens of millions of unique TCR sequences were included in an early release covering about 620 HLA-typed donors. The genetic ancestry cluster associated with self-reported Caucasian donors included over 65% of the 398 genotyped donors. The study was designed to test whether signatures of past pathogen exposure could be identified by cataloging public T cell receptors. The study profiled the T cell repertoires of approximately 700 subjects by immunosequencing and related them to cytomegalovirus serostatus. In addition to the first cohort of 666 subjects, a separate validation cohort of approximately 110 different subjects was used. To predict cytomegalovirus infection status, the study combined high-throughput TCR immunosequencing, statistical association of individual TCRs with disease status, and machine learning. A later analysis re-analyzed previously published TCR beta repertoires from several hundred donors and added high-resolution HLA genotyping to study TCR occurrence patterns. Rather than drawing on any new phenotypic data, the later analysis identified candidate immune exposures from TCR beta sequences and the way those sequences occurred across donors. An earlier analysis of about 600 of the donors used high-throughput TCR beta sequencing to judge whether each TCR beta V gene segment behaved as functional or pseudogenic. Donor age, sex, ethnicity and CMV serostatus were compiled alongside the repertoire data. A later genetic analysis used genome-wide SNP genotypes for about three fifths of the 666 donors, treating that subset as a discovery cohort. Every discovery cohort repertoire had been produced on one sequencing platform. Both class I and class II loci were covered by HLA typing, at four-digit resolution. The number of typed donors differed by locus: 629-630 for A, B, C, DRB1 and DQB1; approximately 520 for DQA1; approximately 600 for DPA1; and roughly 490 for DPB1. Four to six DR-DQ haplotypes were handled as single units for association and clustering, since linkage in the cohort was strong. Among roughly 400 genotyped donors of the cohort, an average of roughly 230,000 unique TCR beta nucleotide sequences was sequenced per donor, of which roughly 17% were non-productive. General study outcomes and caveats: When HLA alleles, especially DR and DQ, strongly co-occurred, TCR associations were difficult to assign to individual alleles. Because HLA typing was missing for some donors at each locus, association tests included only the typed subset. A further reported finding was that TCR beta sequences accurately predicted the HLA-A and HLA-B alleles for most subjects in the first cohort. In vitro tests confirmed that a few of the cytomegalovirus-associated TCR beta chains recognize cytomegalovirus antigens. A later analysis found that HLA-associated TCR beta chains were more clonally expanded and had lower generation probabilities than equally common non-associated chains. The authors suggested that the approach could potentially be extended to other disease states and immunological phenotypes. According to a later analysis, parvovirus B19, influenza, CMV and Epstein-Barr virus appeared linked to several top co-occurrence clusters. Correlated functional status among segregating V segments might reflect linkage disequilibrium, but an unknown experimental factor could not be ruled out. A cluster of highly shared sequence variants was judged likely to represent a technical artifact of the sequencing pipeline. Some IMGT-functional V segments, including TRBV6-2 and TRBV6-3, could not be distinguished by the 87-base-pair reads and were therefore excluded. In a later analysis, most CMV-associated TCR beta chains were found to appear HLA-restricted, with HLA associations seemingly driven largely by CMV exposure. Specific HLA alleles were associated with about 17,000 TCR beta sequences at a false discovery rate of 0.05 in a later analysis. The classifier was reported to diagnose cytomegalovirus status with high specificity and sensitivity in both the original cohort and the validation cohort. Because counts were too low, seventeen rarely observed V segments, including chromosome 9 orphons, were excluded from the earlier analysis of a few hundred of the donors. An earlier analysis of some 560 of the donors showed that most TCR beta V segments appeared in productive rearrangements either about 87% or about 30% of the time, which broadly matched IMGT annotations. CMV serostatus was the only immune exposure information available for the cohort. While some public TCRs were present in many individuals, most TCR sequences turned up only very rarely across donors. The study gave a list of about 160 TCR beta chains associated with cytomegalovirus. In a later genetic analysis, fewer N-insertions in productive TCRs were reported among donors in an Asian-associated ancestry cluster than the roughly 670-donor mean. In a later analysis, TCR association rates were found to vary across HLA loci, with the most associated TCRs seen for DRB1 alleles and the fewest for HLA-C alleles. In this cohort, only TCR beta chains were sequenced, and detectable features were limited by the absence of alpha or paired-chain data. Roughly uniform sequencing depth across donors was assumed in presence/absence analyses, although this assumption may not hold. A later genetic analysis associated a missense DCLRE1C variant with V-gene and J-gene trimming of TCR beta chains, and an independent cohort replicated the association.

This clone was counted only a few times. What antigen it recognizes has not been identified. Base qualities are missing; no much larger clone stands one base away. In total, approximately 610 healthy bone marrow donors made up the cohort. At the time of sampling, every cohort member was nominally healthy, though immune exposures that went unrecorded were likely present. The donor was CMV seropositive and was included in the group of 250 to 350 seropositive cohort members. Each donor provided a peripheral blood sample, and peripheral blood mononuclear cells were used for TCR beta sequencing. Genomic DNA was extracted from the blood cell samples with the Qiagen DNeasy Blood Extraction Kit. The library was made by the immunoSEQ multiplex PCR assay. The multiplex PCR relied on a mix of 60 forward primers for TCR Vbeta segments and 13 reverse primers for TCR Jbeta segments. Amplification of the CDR3 region of rearranged TCR beta genes was performed with a multiplex PCR assay on genomic DNA. Amplified TCR beta libraries were sequenced as 87-base-pair reads on the Illumina HiSeq System. Under the source paper's analysis protocol: In a later analysis, 77 million or so unique TCR beta chains were counted across the approximately 640 repertoires, and around 10 million of these chains were shared by at least two donors. Raw reads were error-corrected and collapsed into unique sequences with a nearest-neighbor algorithm that merged closely related sequences to remove PCR and sequencing errors. Alignment of CDR3 sequences to IMGT reference sequences was used to assign V, D and J gene segments. Each retained sequence needed at least a six-nucleotide match to both a V gene segment and a J gene segment. A rearrangement was called productive if the CDR3 had no stop codons and remained in frame with V and J, and every other rearrangement was called non-productive. Following IMGT convention, CDR3 was defined as the stretch from the second conserved V-encoded cysteine to the conserved J-encoded phenylalanine. In an earlier analysis of around 540 of the donors, sequences lacking an unambiguous match to a single V gene segment were excluded. In an earlier analysis of some 590 of the donors, V segments were called functional above 56.7% productive rearrangements and were called segregating when the between-donor standard deviation exceeded 5%. A statistical classification framework was developed to diagnose cytomegalovirus status using the catalog of TCR beta chain sequences. V and J gene assignment, in a later analysis, came from comparing TCR nucleotide sequences with IMGT/GENE-DB human TR gene sequences. Using the TCRdist pipeline, a later analysis assigned CDR3 sequences along with most-parsimonious VDJ recombination scenarios. In a later analysis, each TCR beta chain was defined by its CDR3 amino acid sequence together with its V-gene family, and reads lacking a unique V-gene family were excluded. To address suspected cross-contamination and a sequencing artifact, a later analysis removed over 500 highly shared, low-generation-probability nucleotide sequences. In a later analysis, a clonal expansion index was calculated for each public chain from normalized within-repertoire ranks of inferred template counts. In a later analysis, generation probabilities were computed using a VDJ recombination model fitted to out-of-frame rearrangements, and the results were checked against IGoR. In a later analysis, TCR-TCR, TCR-HLA and TCR-CMV co-occurrence was scored with hypergeometric tests, and a repertoire-size bias correction was applied to TCR pairs. To estimate false discovery rates, a later analysis permuted the HLA or CMV assignments 20 times. In a later analysis, co-occurring TCRs were grouped using DBSCAN, with TCRdist sequence similarity added in when clustering inside HLA-allele-positive subsets. Repertoires with fewer than 30,000 or more than 120,000 public chains, plus five repertoires with anomalous nucleotide sharing, were excluded from co-occurrence clustering. TCRdb obtained this table from immuneACCESS and retained in-frame rearrangements with V and J assigned. These tables miss some clones; where compared with another copy, unresolved V genes account for less than half of the shortfall, and the remainder is unexplained. That table furnishes V, J and clone size, whereas the DNA furnished D and trimming. The sample table shows over 150,000 clones, and roughly 80% are seen once. The leading ten clones occupy roughly 7.6% of the sample.

CDR1 MNHEY and CDR2 SVGAGI are derived from the germline V gene. The CDR3 runs 14 residues from the cysteine to the phenylalanine. Kept here is only the CDR3 DNA, which spans 42 bases and is read in frame from base 1. V is trimmed back by 5 bases and J by 3 bases, and the junction contains 4 bases that no gene match accounts for. This clonotype was sampled from a woman aged 25-40 years in good health and CMV-seropositive. The rearranged segments are TRBV6-5 and TRBJ2-1; 7 central nucleotides agree with TRBD1. Sequenced sample: PBMCs. The DNA sequence is as follows: TGTGCCAGCAGTCGACAGGGTAACTACAATGAGCAGTTCTTC. It encodes CASSRQGNYNEQFF.